This TCR beta chain came from a study of CD8 T cells in ankylosing spondylitis. On this clonotype: Its antigen is not identified.

Study results and caveats: Matched ankylosing spondylitis synovial fluid reportedly showed significant enrichment of disease-linked clones. Those disease-linked clones were CD8+; they were also relatively rare in peripheral blood. Ankylosing spondylitis blood seemed to carry a telltale TCR beta motif made of seven or eight highly homologous variants. Previously reported in reactive arthritis synovial fluid and blood were some of the motif variants.

Molecular-barcoded quantitative 5'-RACE produced these TCR beta libraries. Via MiXCR, TCRdb re-called the 5' RACE reads, giving one row per CDR3 protein. The data show about 800,000 distinct CDR3 sequences, with around 11% seen just once and about 0.5% held by the top ten. The sequenced sample consisted of blood, either unsorted or a sorted T cell fraction (not recorded which). The TCR was taken from a male donor with ankylosing spondylitis.

CDR3 amino acids: CASSLGGTEEETQYF. The CDR3 bases are TGCGCCAGCAGCTTGGGGGGGACAGAAGAAGAGACCCAGTACTTC. V and J are TRBV5-1 and TRBJ2-5; the match to TRBD1 covers 7 bases. The CDR3 loop spans 15 amino acids. V shed 0 bases, J shed 3 bases, and the junction held 5 bases outside the gene matches. Germline CDR1 SGHRS, CDR2 YFSETQ.